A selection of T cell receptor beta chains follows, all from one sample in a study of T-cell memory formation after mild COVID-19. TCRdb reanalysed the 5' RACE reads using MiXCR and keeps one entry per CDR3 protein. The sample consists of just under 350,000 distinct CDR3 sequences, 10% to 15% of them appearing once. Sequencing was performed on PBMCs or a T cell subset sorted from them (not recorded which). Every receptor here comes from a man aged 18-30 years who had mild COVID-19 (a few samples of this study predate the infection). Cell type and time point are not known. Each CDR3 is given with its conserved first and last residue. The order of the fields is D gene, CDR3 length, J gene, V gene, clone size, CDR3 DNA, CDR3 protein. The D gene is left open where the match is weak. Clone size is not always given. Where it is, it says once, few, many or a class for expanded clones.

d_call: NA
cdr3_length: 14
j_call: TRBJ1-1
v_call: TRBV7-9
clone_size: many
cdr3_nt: TGTGCCAGCAGCTTAGCGCGGGCTAACACTGAAGCTTTCTTT
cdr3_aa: CASSLARANTEAFF

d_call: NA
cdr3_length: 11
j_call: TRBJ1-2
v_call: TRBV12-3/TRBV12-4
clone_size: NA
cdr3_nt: TGTGCCAGCAGTCTTAACCATGGCTACACCTTC
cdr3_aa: CASSLNHGYTF

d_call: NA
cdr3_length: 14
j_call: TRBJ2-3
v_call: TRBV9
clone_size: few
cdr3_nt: TGTGCCAGCAGCCTTGGAATCGACACAGATACGCAGTATTTT
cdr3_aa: CASSLGIDTDTQYF

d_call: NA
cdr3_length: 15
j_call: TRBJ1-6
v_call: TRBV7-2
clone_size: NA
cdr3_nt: TGTGCCAGCAGGGGGTGGGAAGGGGGTAATTCACCCCTCCACTTT
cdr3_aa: CASRGWEGGNSPLHF

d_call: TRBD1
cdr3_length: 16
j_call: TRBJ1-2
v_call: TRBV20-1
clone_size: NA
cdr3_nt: TGCAGTGCTAGAGATCTAAGACAGGGGGCCTTGGGGGGCTACACCTTC
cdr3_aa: CSARDLRQGALGGYTF

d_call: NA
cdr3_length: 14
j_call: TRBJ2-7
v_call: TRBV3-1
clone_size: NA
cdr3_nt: TGTGCCAGCAGCACTAGACTCCTTTCCTACGAGCAGTACTTC
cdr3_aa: CASSTRLLSYEQYF

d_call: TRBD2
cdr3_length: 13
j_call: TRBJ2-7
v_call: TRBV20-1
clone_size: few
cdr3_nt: TGCAGTGCTGCTTATGCGGGGGGATACGAGCAGTACTTC
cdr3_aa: CSAAYAGGYEQYF

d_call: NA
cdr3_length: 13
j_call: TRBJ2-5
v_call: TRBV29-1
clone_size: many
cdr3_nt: TGCAGCGTCGCGTGGGGGGCGCAGGAGACCCAGTACTTC
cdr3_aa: CSVAWGAQETQYF

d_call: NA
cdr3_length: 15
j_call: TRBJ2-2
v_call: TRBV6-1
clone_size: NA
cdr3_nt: TGTGCCAGCAGTGAAATTGCTGCGAACACCGGGGAGCTGTTTTTT
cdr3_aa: CASSEIAANTGELFF

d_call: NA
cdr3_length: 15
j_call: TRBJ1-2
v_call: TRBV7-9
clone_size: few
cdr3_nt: TGTGCCAGCAGCTTAGGGACAGCTAATCCCTATGGCTACACCTTC
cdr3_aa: CASSLGTANPYGYTF

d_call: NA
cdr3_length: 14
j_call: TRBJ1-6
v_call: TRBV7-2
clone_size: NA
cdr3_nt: TGTGCCAGCAGCCCCGATAGCGGCAATTCACCCCTCCACTTT
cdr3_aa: CASSPDSGNSPLHF

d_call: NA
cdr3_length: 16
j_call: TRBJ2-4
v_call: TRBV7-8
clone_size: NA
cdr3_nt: TGTGCCAGCATCCCTGGACCTATCGGGACCAAAAACATTCAGTACTTC
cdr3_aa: CASIPGPIGTKNIQYF

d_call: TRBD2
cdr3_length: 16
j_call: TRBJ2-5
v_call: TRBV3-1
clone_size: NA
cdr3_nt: TGTGCCAGCAGCCAAGTATGGAGCGGGGGACAAGAGACCCAGTACTTC
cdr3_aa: CASSQVWSGGQETQYF

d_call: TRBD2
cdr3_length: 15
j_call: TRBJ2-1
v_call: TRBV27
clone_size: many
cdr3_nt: TGTGCCAGCAGATGGACTAGCGGGGTTTACAATGAGCAGTTCTTC
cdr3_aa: CASRWTSGVYNEQFF

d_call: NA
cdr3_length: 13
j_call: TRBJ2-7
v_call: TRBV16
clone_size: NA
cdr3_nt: TGTGCCAGCAGCCAATCGAAGGTCGGGGAGCAGTACTTC
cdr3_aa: CASSQSKVGEQYF

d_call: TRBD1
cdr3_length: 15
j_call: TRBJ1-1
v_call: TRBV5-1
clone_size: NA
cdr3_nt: TGCGCCAGCAGCGACAGGGCGTCGATGGAGGGTGAAGCTTTCTTT
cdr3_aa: CASSDRASMEGEAFF

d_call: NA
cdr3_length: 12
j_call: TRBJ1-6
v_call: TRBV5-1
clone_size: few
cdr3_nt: TGCGCCAGCAGCTCCCAAAGCTCACCCCTCCACTTT
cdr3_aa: CASSSQSSPLHF

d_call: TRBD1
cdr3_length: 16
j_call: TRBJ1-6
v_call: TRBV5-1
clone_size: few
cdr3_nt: TGCGCCAGCAGCGTGGGGGGGGACAGGGGCCGCTCACCCCTCCACTTT
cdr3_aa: CASSVGGDRGRSPLHF

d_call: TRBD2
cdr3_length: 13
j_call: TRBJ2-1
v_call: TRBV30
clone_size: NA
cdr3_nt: TGTGCCTGGAGTGGAAGCGGGGGGGATGAGCAGTTCTTC
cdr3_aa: CAWSGSGGDEQFF

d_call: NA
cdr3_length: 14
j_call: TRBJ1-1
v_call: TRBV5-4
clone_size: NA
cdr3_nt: TGTGCCAGCAGCTCCGACTACAGGGAAGCTGAAGCTTTCTTT
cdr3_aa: CASSSDYREAEAFF

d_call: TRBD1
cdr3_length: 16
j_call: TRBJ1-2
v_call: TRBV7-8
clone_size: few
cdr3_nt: TGTGCCAGCAGCCCTCGGATGACAGGGAGCGGCTATGGCTACACCTTC
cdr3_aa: CASSPRMTGSGYGYTF

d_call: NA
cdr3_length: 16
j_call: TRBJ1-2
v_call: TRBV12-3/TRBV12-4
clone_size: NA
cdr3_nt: TGTGCCAGCAGTTTAGCGGACAGCCTTATTTTAGGTGGCTACACCTTC
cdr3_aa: CASSLADSLILGGYTF